The rows below give T cell receptor beta chains drawn from one sample of a study of identical twins. TCRdb reprocessed the 5' RACE reads via MiXCR and lists one record per CDR3 protein. The sample carries under 250,000 distinct CDR3 sequences, 6.5% to 9% recorded once. The same specimen was also included in a second study, on yellow fever vaccine responses in identical twins.

Sequencing input: CD8+ T cells sorted from blood. The receptors originated from a young woman in good health. Both conserved end residues are part of each CDR3. A D gene is named only where the DNA matches it firmly. Clone sizes are given selectively: once, few, many, or a class where the clone is expanded.

V: TRBV11-3; size: once; J: TRBJ2-1; D: TRBD2; DNA: TGTGCCAGCAGCTCAGGTATAGCGGGAGGGGACAATGAGCAGTTCTTC; CDR3: CASSSGIAGGDNEQFF
V: TRBV7-9; size: many; J: TRBJ2-2; D: .; DNA: TGCGCCAGCAGCGGTACCGGGGAGCTGTTTTTT; CDR3: CASSGTGELFF
V: TRBV29-1; size: many; J: TRBJ2-3; D: .; DNA: TGCAGCGTTGCGGCCTGGGCAGATACGCAGTATTTT; CDR3: CSVAAWADTQYF
V: TRBV2; size: .; J: TRBJ2-3; D: TRBD2; DNA: TGTGCCAGCGGGGGACTATCTTGGGATACGCAGTATTTT; CDR3: CASGGLSWDTQYF
V: TRBV12-3/TRBV12-4; size: .; J: TRBJ1-1; D: .; DNA: .; CDR3: CASSSSRNTEAFF
V: TRBV3-1; size: .; J: TRBJ2-4; D: TRBD2; DNA: TGTGCCAGCTGCAAGTCAAGACTAGCACAAATCAAAAACATTCAGTACTTC; CDR3: CASCKSRLAQIKNIQYF
V: TRBV14; size: .; J: TRBJ2-1; D: TRBD2; DNA: TGTGCCAGCAGCCAAGATCGACCCCCTAACTATCGGGAGGGCCCAGATGAGCAGTTCTTC; CDR3: CASSQDRPPNYREGPDEQFF
V: TRBV7-9; size: .; J: TRBJ2-1; D: .; DNA: TGTGCCTGCTCCTACAATGAGCAGTTCTTC; CDR3: CACSYNEQFF
V: TRBV12-3/TRBV12-4; size: many; J: TRBJ2-1; D: TRBD2; DNA: TGTGCCAGCAACCCCACTAGCGGGAGTTTGGGTGAGCAGTTCTTC; CDR3: CASNPTSGSLGEQFF
V: TRBV20-1; size: many; J: TRBJ2-7; D: TRBD1; DNA: TGCAGTGCTAGTAGCTCAGGGGGTAGTACGAGTCAGTACTTC; CDR3: CSASSSGGSTSQYF
V: TRBV12-3/TRBV12-4; size: many; J: TRBJ1-1; D: .; DNA: TGTGCCAGCAACTTCGGTGGGGTAGGGACTGAAGCTTTCTTT; CDR3: CASNFGGVGTEAFF
V: TRBV12-3/TRBV12-4; size: many; J: TRBJ1-2; D: .; DNA: TGTGCCAGCAGTTTCGGGCTGTCCTCGGACTATGGCTACACCTTC; CDR3: CASSFGLSSDYGYTF
V: TRBV5-5; size: few; J: TRBJ2-1; D: TRBD1; DNA: TGTGCCAGCAGCTCCGGGACAGGGGGCGATGAGCAGTTCTTC; CDR3: CASSSGTGGDEQFF
V: TRBV12-3/TRBV12-4; size: many; J: TRBJ2-1; D: .; DNA: TGTGCCAGCAGCCACCTCGGCAGGCGTACGGATGAGCAGTTCTTC; CDR3: CASSHLGRRTDEQFF
V: TRBV28; size: .; J: TRBJ2-7; D: .; DNA: TGTGCCAGCAATCCGACAGCTAGTAAAGGCGAGCAGTACTTC; CDR3: CASNPTASKGEQYF
V: TRBV29-1; size: many; J: TRBJ2-1; D: TRBD2; DNA: TGCAAAATAGCGGGACCTTACAATGAGCAGTTCTTC; CDR3: CKIAGPYNEQFF
V: TRBV4-1; size: .; J: TRBJ2-1; D: TRBD2; DNA: TGCGCCAGCAGCGCGGGGGTCTCCTACAATGAGCAGTTCTTC; CDR3: CASSAGVSYNEQFF
V: TRBV20-1; size: .; J: TRBJ2-1; D: TRBD2; DNA: TGCAGTGCTAGTAGCGGGAGCAACGACTACAATGAGCAGTTCTTC; CDR3: CSASSGSNDYNEQFF
V: TRBV5-1; size: .; J: TRBJ2-1; D: TRBD2; DNA: TGCGCCAGCAGCTTGGTGAGGAACCCCCGGTCTAGCGGGGGATACAATGAGCAGTTCTTC; CDR3: CASSLVRNPRSSGGYNEQFF
V: TRBV4-1; size: many; J: TRBJ2-7; D: .; DNA: TGCGCCAGCAGCCAAGAGTTTGAGGGCGAGCAGTACTTC; CDR3: CASSQEFEGEQYF
V: TRBV5-6; size: few; J: TRBJ1-5; D: TRBD1; DNA: TGTGCCAGCAGCCTGACAGGGAAGGAACGCCAGCCCCAGCATTTT; CDR3: CASSLTGKERQPQHF
V: TRBV2; size: .; J: TRBJ1-6; D: .; DNA: TGTGCCAGCAGTGGCGATGAAATGGATTATAAAATTAATTCACCCCTCCACTTT; CDR3: CASSGDEMDYKINSPLHF